This T cell receptor beta chain was sequenced during a study of post-analysis software for immune sequencing data. As for the study in general: The cohort encompassed relapsing-remitting, secondary progressive and progressive-relapsing multiple sclerosis disease courses. Whole-study results and caveats: Roughly 5 TRBV segments (TRBV5-6, TRBV5-1 and TRBV20-1 among them) occurred more frequently in patients than in controls.

This CDR3 is built from 13 residues. Germline V gene sequence: CDR1 DFQATT, CDR2 SNEGSKA (reference sequence). Trimming cost V 6 bases and J 7 bases; bases outside gene matches: 11. As for this clonotype: Its matching antigen is unknown.

Unique molecular identifiers featured in each of the TCR beta cDNA libraries. Each CDR3 protein is one row after TCRdb ran MiXCR on the PCR reads. The table includes 400,000 to 500,000 distinct CDR3 sequences, approximately 37% detected once. V and J are TRBV20-1 and TRBJ1-2, with TRBD1 matching 7 bases. This TCR was sampled from a girl between 2 and 10 years old with multiple sclerosis. The sample was blood. CDR3 sequence (DNA): TGCAGTGCAGTCCTGAGGGGGCTCTCTGGCTACACCTTC. It specifies CSAVLRGLSGYTF.